This TCR beta chain was captured by sequencing in a study of blood T cell repertoires in COVID-19. Whole-study context: Specimens from acute and convalescent COVID-19 originated in the United States, Italy and Spain. Sample material is recorded as cDNA or gDNA derived from T cells, B-cell-depleted T cells, or PBMCs.

Trimming cost V 10 bases and J 0 bases, with 16 bases left between them. The CDR3 consists of 15 residues. Germline V CDR1 and CDR2: KGHSH, LQKENI. Authors' analysis steps: Using reference gene primer amplification, nucleated cell counts were estimated. Clones were sequenced by immunoSEQ multiplex PCR, and TCRdb holds only the in-frame ones, with some missing. The V and J calls and clone size were taken over from that table, and D and trimming were inferred from the DNA. The repertoire holds under 150,000 clones, with 65% to 85% as singletons. The chain combines TRBV18 with TRBJ1-3; maybe TRBD1 (6 bases). The sample taken for sequencing was peripheral blood. The origin of this receptor is a man aged 60 to 75 with active or convalescent COVID-19. The DNA of the CDR3 is TGTGCCACCTCGGACAGCCCTAGCTCTGGAAACACCATATATTTT. Amino acid sequence: CATSDSPSSGNTIYF.